A single T cell receptor beta chain is shown here with its context. This receptor's antigen is unknown. The data belong to a study of cytomegalovirus exposure and HLA in healthy donors (dated by TCRdb to 2017 to 2019). For the wider study: According to an earlier analysis of 587 of the donors, roughly 180 million T cells yielded 117 million unique TCR beta sequences and about 300 Gb of sequence data. Roughly 300 gigabases of sequencing data and approximately 91 million unique TCR sequences made up an early release that covered roughly 670 HLA-typed donors. Of the 300 to 450 genotyped donors, approximately 80% were placed in the genetic ancestry cluster associated with self-reported Caucasian donors. The study aimed to test whether cataloging public T cell receptors could reveal signatures of past pathogen exposure. Using immunosequencing, the study profiled T cell repertoires from around 670 subjects and related those repertoires to cytomegalovirus serostatus. A separate validation cohort of roughly 110 different subjects was used in addition to the roughly 700-subject first cohort. High-throughput TCR immunosequencing, statistical association of individual TCRs with disease status, and machine learning were combined to predict cytomegalovirus infection status. A later analysis re-analyzed previously published TCR beta repertoires from about 730 donors and added high-resolution HLA genotyping to study TCR occurrence patterns. The later analysis used no new phenotypic data to find candidate immune exposures, relying instead on TCR beta sequences and their occurrence across donors. In an earlier analysis of 587 of the donors, high-throughput TCR beta sequencing was used to judge whether each TCR beta V gene segment behaved as functional or pseudogenic. Donor age, sex, ethnicity and CMV serostatus were compiled alongside the repertoire data. A later genetic analysis used genome-wide SNP genotypes for about 65% of the roughly 670 donors, treating that subset as a discovery cohort. Every repertoire in the discovery cohort had been generated on one and the same sequencing platform. Both class I and class II loci were covered by HLA typing, at four-digit resolution. The number of typed donors differed by locus: roughly 620-640 for A, B, C, DRB1 and DQB1; approximately 520 for DQA1; about 600 for DPA1; and roughly 450 for DPB1. Four or five DR-DQ haplotypes were handled as single units for association and clustering because linkage in the cohort was strong. Among a few hundred genotyped donors of the cohort, an average of approximately 240,000 unique TCR beta nucleotide sequences were sequenced per donor, 15% to 20% of them non-productive.

The cohort was made up of 666 healthy bone marrow donors. At the time of sampling, all cohort members were nominally healthy, though unrecorded immune exposures were likely present. The donor was CMV seropositive and belonged to the group of 250 to 300 seropositive cohort members. A peripheral blood sample was collected from each donor, and TCR beta sequencing was performed on peripheral blood mononuclear cells. Genomic DNA extraction from the blood cell samples was performed with the Qiagen DNeasy Blood Extraction Kit. Results and caveats for the whole study, not just this receptor: For the cohort, immune exposure information was limited to CMV serostatus. In a later analysis, most CMV-associated TCR beta chains were found to appear HLA-restricted, with HLA associations seemingly driven largely by CMV exposure. In an earlier analysis of 587 of the donors, most TCR beta V segments were observed in productive rearrangements about 90% or about 30% of the time, broadly matching IMGT annotations. HLA typing was unavailable for some donors at each locus, so association tests used only the typed subset. The 87-base-pair reads could not distinguish some IMGT-functional V segments, including TRBV6-2 and TRBV6-3, so those segments were excluded. Correlated functional status among segregating V segments might be attributable to linkage disequilibrium, but an unknown experimental factor could not be ruled out. A later analysis found that HLA-associated TCR beta chains were more clonally expanded and had lower generation probabilities than equally common non-associated chains. Assigning TCR associations to individual alleles was difficult when HLA alleles, especially DR and DQ, strongly co-occurred. Sequencing depth was assumed to be roughly uniform across donors in the presence/absence analyses, though that assumption may not hold. A later genetic analysis reported fewer N-insertions in productive TCRs among donors in an Asian-associated ancestry cluster than the 666-donor mean. Fewer than 20 rarely observed V segments, including chromosome 9 orphons, were excluded from the earlier analysis of several hundred of the donors because counts were too low. A later analysis found that TCR association rates varied across HLA loci, with DRB1 alleles showing the most associated TCRs and HLA-C alleles the fewest. A later analysis reported that several top co-occurrence clusters appeared linked to parvovirus B19, influenza, CMV and Epstein-Barr virus. Most TCR sequences were seen in very few donors, while some public TCRs were found in many individuals. Specific HLA alleles were associated with some 15,000 TCR beta sequences at a false discovery rate of 0.05 in a later analysis. The cohort was sequenced for TCR beta chains only, and without alpha or paired-chain data the features that could be detected were limited. Three of the identified cytomegalovirus-associated TCR beta chains were confirmed in vitro to be specific for cytomegalovirus antigens. According to the authors, the approach could potentially be generalized to other disease states and immunological phenotypes. The sequencing pipeline was judged likely to have produced a cluster of highly shared sequence variants as a technical artifact. V-gene and J-gene trimming of TCR beta chains was associated with a missense DCLRE1C variant in a later genetic analysis, and the association was replicated in an independent cohort. The classifier was reported to diagnose cytomegalovirus status with high specificity and sensitivity in both the original cohort and the validation cohort. In the study, 164 TCR beta chains were listed as associated with cytomegalovirus. A further reported finding was that TCR beta sequences accurately predicted the HLA-A and HLA-B alleles for most subjects in the first cohort.

The protocol used for the library was the immunoSEQ multiplex PCR assay. For the multiplex PCR, a mixture combining 60 forward primers for TCR Vbeta segments and 13 reverse primers for TCR Jbeta segments was used. A multiplex PCR assay on genomic DNA amplified the CDR3 region of rearranged TCR beta genes. The amplified TCR beta libraries were sequenced on the Illumina HiSeq System as 87-base-pair reads. The paper's data handling went like this. In a later analysis, tens of millions of unique TCR beta chains were counted across the 500 to 700 repertoires, and around 11 million of these chains were shared by at least two donors. A nearest-neighbor algorithm error-corrected the raw reads and collapsed the reads into unique sequences, merging closely related sequences to remove PCR and sequencing errors. V, D and J gene segments were assigned by aligning CDR3 sequences to IMGT reference sequences. For a sequence to be retained, at least a six-nucleotide match to both a V gene segment and a J gene segment was required. Rearrangements were classified as productive when the CDR3 lacked stop codons and remained in frame with V and J, and all other rearrangements were classified as non-productive. Following IMGT convention, CDR3 was defined as the stretch from the second conserved V-encoded cysteine to the conserved J-encoded phenylalanine. In an earlier analysis of around 640 of the donors, sequences lacking an unambiguous match to a single V gene segment were excluded. An earlier analysis of almost 600 of the donors classified V segments as functional when productive rearrangements were above 56.7% and as segregating when the standard deviation between donors was above 5%. A statistical classification framework was developed to diagnose cytomegalovirus status using the catalog of TCR beta chain sequences. In a later analysis, TCR nucleotide sequences were compared against IMGT/GENE-DB human TR gene sequences so that V and J genes could be assigned. A later analysis assigned CDR3 sequences and most-parsimonious VDJ recombination scenarios with the TCRdist pipeline. In a later analysis, each TCR beta chain was defined by its CDR3 amino acid sequence together with its V-gene family, and reads without a unique V-gene family were excluded. To address suspected cross-contamination and a sequencing artifact, a later analysis removed 592 highly shared, low-generation-probability nucleotide sequences. For each public chain, a later analysis derived a clonal expansion index from normalized ranks of inferred template counts within each repertoire. In a later analysis, generation probabilities were computed using a VDJ recombination model fitted to out-of-frame rearrangements, and the results were checked against IGoR. A later analysis scored TCR-TCR, TCR-HLA and TCR-CMV co-occurrence with hypergeometric tests, applying a repertoire-size bias correction to TCR pairs. False discovery rates were estimated in a later analysis by permuting HLA or CMV assignments 20 times. In a later analysis, co-occurring TCRs were grouped using DBSCAN, and TCRdist sequence similarity was added for clustering within HLA-allele-positive subsets. Repertoires with fewer than 30,000 or more than 120,000 public chains, plus five repertoires with anomalous nucleotide sharing, were excluded from co-occurrence clustering. TCRdb took over this immuneACCESS table, retaining in-frame rearrangements with V and J assigned. Such tables are incomplete; in checked studies, under half of the missing clones stem from an unresolved V gene, and the remainder is unexplained. Clone size and V and J calls were adopted from that table, with D and trimming inferred from the DNA. The table for this sample lists approximately 38,000 clones. The biggest ten clones account for approximately 9% of the sample.

V gives up 5 bases and J gives up 2 bases, and the segment between their germline ends measures 16 bases. Via the germline V gene, CDR1 is SGHNT and CDR2 YENEEA. The CDR3 measures 15 amino acids from cysteine to phenylalanine. Here the CDR3 DNA is all that survives: 45 bases in frame from base 1. The sequence links TRBV11-3 to TRBJ2-7, and perhaps TRBD2 as D gene, on 6 matching bases. Sequencing was carried out using PBMCs. The receptor was isolated from a middle-aged man in good health and CMV-seropositive. The DNA reads TGTGCCAGCAGCCCCCAGGCTAGCGCCGCCTACGAGCAGTACTTC. The encoded protein is CASSPQASAAYEQYF.